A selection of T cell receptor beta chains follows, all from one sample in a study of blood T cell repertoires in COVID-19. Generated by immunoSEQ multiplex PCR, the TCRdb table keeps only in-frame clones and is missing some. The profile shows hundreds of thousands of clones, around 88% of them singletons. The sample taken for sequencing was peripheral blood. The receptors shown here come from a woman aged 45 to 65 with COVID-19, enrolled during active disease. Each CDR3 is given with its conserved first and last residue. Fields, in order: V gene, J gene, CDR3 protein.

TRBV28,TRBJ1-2,CASSLGMAGGGGNYGYTF
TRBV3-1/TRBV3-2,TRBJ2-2,CASSQVTSTGELFF
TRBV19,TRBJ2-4,CASSINPLAKNIQYF
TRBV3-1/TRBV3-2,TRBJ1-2,CASSQGTGLGGYTF
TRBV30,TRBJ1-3,CAWSATRRGGNTIYF
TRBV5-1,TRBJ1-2,CASSFETGGYGYTF
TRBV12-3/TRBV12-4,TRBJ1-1,CASSLRGNTEAFF
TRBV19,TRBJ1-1,CASSVQGIGTEAFF
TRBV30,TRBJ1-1,CAWSTVRGQGADTEAFF
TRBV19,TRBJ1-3,CASSIGLRGNTIYF
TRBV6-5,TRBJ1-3,CASIPDSSSGNTIYF
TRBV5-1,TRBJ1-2,CASSLGDRTSYTF
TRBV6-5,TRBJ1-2,CATTGTEFYGYTF
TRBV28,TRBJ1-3,CASSLITGTGLLAGNTIYF
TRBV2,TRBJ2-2,CASRGAVNTGELFF
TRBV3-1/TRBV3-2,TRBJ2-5,CASSLHGETQYF
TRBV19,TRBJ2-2,CASSTQGAPNTGELFF
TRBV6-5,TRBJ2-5,CASSYSRGAQETQYF
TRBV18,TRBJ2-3,CASAQGGDTQYF
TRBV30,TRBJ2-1,CAWSVAGVYNEQFF
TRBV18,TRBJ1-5,CASSPTGVNQAQHF
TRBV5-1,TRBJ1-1,CASSLGGQPNTEAFF
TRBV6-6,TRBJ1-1,CASSYSAVGTEAFF
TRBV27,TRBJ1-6,CASSLTYRHDRANSPLHF
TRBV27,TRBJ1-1,CASSLYGSEGSEAFF
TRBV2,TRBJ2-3,CASKSGGTDTQYF
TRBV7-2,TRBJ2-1,CASSPSNEQFF
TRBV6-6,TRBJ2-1,CASSYPRQPEQFF
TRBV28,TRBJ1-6,CASSGTGASPLHF
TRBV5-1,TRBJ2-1,CASSPDGNNEQFF
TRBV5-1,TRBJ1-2,CASSLVGSRGYGYTF
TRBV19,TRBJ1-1,CASSTPGGTTEAFF
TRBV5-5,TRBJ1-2,CASIPGTGRGYGYTF
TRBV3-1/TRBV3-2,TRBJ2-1,CASSQVGQGLKIRDNEQFF
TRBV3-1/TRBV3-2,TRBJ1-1,CASSPTGLNTEAFF
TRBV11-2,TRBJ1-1,CASSLWDSRAEAFF
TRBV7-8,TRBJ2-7,CASSLGGGFYEQYF
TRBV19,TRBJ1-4,CASTPGQGAGKLFF
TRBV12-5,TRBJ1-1,CASGPLTGAEAFF
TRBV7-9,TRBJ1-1,CASGGGDTYTEAFF
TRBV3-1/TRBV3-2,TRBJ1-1,CASSQGRTYNTEAFF
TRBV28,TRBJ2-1,CASSIATSGAHNEQFF
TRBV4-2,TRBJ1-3,CASSQPAGTGGNTIYF
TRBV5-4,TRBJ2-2,CASSPSMSGELFF
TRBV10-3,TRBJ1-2,CAISGGQGFDYTF
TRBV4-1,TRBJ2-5,CASSHSGTGGETQYF
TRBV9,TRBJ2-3,CASSVQTSGFPDTQYF
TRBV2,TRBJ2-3,CASSDARTSGNTQYF
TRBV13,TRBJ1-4,CASSLGQGGEKLFF
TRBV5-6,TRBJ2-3,CASSFQRGIIDTQYF
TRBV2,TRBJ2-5,CASSGDRGPSKTQYF